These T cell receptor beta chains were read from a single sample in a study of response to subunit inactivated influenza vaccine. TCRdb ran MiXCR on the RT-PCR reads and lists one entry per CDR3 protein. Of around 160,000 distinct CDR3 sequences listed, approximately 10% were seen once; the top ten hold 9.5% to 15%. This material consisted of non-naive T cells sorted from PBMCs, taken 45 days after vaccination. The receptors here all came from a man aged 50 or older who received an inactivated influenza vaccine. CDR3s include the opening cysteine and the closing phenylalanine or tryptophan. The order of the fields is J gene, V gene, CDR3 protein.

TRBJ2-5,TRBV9,CASSATGTTKETQYF
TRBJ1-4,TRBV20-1,CSARGLTGDVSTNEKLFF
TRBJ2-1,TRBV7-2,CASSPGLASYNEQFF
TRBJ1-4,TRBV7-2,CASSLADRGVEKLFF
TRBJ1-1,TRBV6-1,CASSRTATIGTEAFF
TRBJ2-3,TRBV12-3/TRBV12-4,CASSLEPEQYF
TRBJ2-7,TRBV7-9,CASSFPGQTEQYF
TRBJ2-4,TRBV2,CASSVGAGSYRENIQYF
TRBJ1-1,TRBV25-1,CASRSDWNTEAFF
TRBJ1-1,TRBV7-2,CASSLSLTGETKPFF
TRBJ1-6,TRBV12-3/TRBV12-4,CASSPTRVSPLHF
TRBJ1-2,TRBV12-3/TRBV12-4,CASSIGLGNGYTF
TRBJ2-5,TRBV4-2,CASSLSAQETQYF
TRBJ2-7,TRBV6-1,CASSGPDLYEQYF
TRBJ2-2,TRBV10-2,CASSEWRAGELFF
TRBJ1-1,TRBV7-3,CASSLTRGNTEAFF
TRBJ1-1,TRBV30,CAWSVHRAFF
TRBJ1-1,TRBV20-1,CSVPTGWTTEAFF
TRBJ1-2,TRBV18,CASSPKWDNYYGYTF
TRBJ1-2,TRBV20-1,CSARGGLHF
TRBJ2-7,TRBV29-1,CSVEVDRYEQYF
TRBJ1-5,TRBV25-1,CASSATEWSGNQPQHF